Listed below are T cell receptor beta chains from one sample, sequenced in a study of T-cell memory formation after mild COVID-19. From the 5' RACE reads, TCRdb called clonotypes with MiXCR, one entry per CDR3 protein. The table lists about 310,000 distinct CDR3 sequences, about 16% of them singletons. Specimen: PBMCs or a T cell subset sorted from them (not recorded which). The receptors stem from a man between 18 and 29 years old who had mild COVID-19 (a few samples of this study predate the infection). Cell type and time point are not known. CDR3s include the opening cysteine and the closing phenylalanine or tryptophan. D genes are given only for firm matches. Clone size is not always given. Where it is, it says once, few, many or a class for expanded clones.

cdr3_nt: TGCGCCAGCAGCTCGGGCCTTCAAAATGACTATGGCTACACCTTC
cdr3_aa: CASSSGLQNDYGYTF
v_call: TRBV5-1
clone_size: NA
d_call: NA
j_call: TRBJ1-2

cdr3_nt: TGTGCCACCAGAGGCGCGCAGGGCACAGATACGCAGTATTTT
cdr3_aa: CATRGAQGTDTQYF
v_call: TRBV24-1
clone_size: many
d_call: NA
j_call: TRBJ2-3

cdr3_nt: TGTGCCAGCTCAGCGTCCGAGGGGAACACTGAAGCTTTCTTT
cdr3_aa: CASSASEGNTEAFF
v_call: TRBV18
clone_size: NA
d_call: NA
j_call: TRBJ1-1

cdr3_nt: TGTGCCAGCAGTTCCTGGACAGGGGGCTTCTATGGCTACACCTTC
cdr3_aa: CASSSWTGGFYGYTF
v_call: TRBV28
clone_size: NA
d_call: TRBD1
j_call: TRBJ1-2

cdr3_nt: TGTGCCAGTAGTATAATCCTACGTGGAGAAGCTTTCTTT
cdr3_aa: CASSIILRGEAFF
v_call: TRBV19
clone_size: NA
d_call: NA
j_call: TRBJ1-1

cdr3_nt: TGTGCCAGCCGAATGGGACTAGCGGCGAACACCGGGGAGCTGTTTTTT
cdr3_aa: CASRMGLAANTGELFF
v_call: TRBV6-5
clone_size: many
d_call: TRBD2
j_call: TRBJ2-2

cdr3_nt: TGTGCCAGCAGTCACGGGACCAACTACGAGCAGTACTTC
cdr3_aa: CASSHGTNYEQYF
v_call: TRBV6-5
clone_size: NA
d_call: NA
j_call: TRBJ2-7

cdr3_nt: TGCGCCAGCAGCCCCGCGGGACAATTGGACACCGGGGAGCTGTTTTTT
cdr3_aa: CASSPAGQLDTGELFF
v_call: TRBV5-1
clone_size: NA
d_call: NA
j_call: TRBJ2-2

cdr3_nt: TGTGCCAGCTCACCACCGTTTGGGGATACGCAGTATTTT
cdr3_aa: CASSPPFGDTQYF
v_call: TRBV18
clone_size: NA
d_call: NA
j_call: TRBJ2-3

cdr3_nt: TGCAGTGCTAGGTGGTTAGATACGCAGTATTTT
cdr3_aa: CSARWLDTQYF
v_call: TRBV20-1
clone_size: NA
d_call: NA
j_call: TRBJ2-3

cdr3_nt: TGTGCCAGCAGTTTCGCGGCAGGGGGCGATGAGCAGTTCTTC
cdr3_aa: CASSFAAGGDEQFF
v_call: TRBV12-3/TRBV12-4
clone_size: many
d_call: TRBD1
j_call: TRBJ2-1

cdr3_nt: TGCGCCAGCAGCGTCGGGACAGGGGTCGTGAACACTGAAGCTTTCTTT
cdr3_aa: CASSVGTGVVNTEAFF
v_call: TRBV5-1
clone_size: NA
d_call: TRBD1
j_call: TRBJ1-1

cdr3_nt: TGTGCCATCAGTGAAGGGGGCACACATCAGCCCCAGCATTTT
cdr3_aa: CAISEGGTHQPQHF
v_call: TRBV10-3
clone_size: few
d_call: TRBD1
j_call: TRBJ1-5

cdr3_nt: TGCGCCAGCAAGGAATCCCTAGCAGTGTACAATGAGCAGTTCTTC
cdr3_aa: CASKESLAVYNEQFF
v_call: TRBV4-3
clone_size: many
d_call: NA
j_call: TRBJ2-1

cdr3_nt: TGTGCCAGCAGCTCCTCCGGGACCAATGAGCAGTTCTTC
cdr3_aa: CASSSSGTNEQFF
v_call: TRBV7-2
clone_size: NA
d_call: NA
j_call: TRBJ2-1

cdr3_nt: TGTGCCAGCAGCTTAGAGTTAGACTACAATGAGCAGTTCTTC
cdr3_aa: CASSLELDYNEQFF
v_call: TRBV11-2
clone_size: NA
d_call: NA
j_call: TRBJ2-1

cdr3_nt: TGCGCCAGCAGCCAAGAACGTGATCAGCCCCAGCATTTT
cdr3_aa: CASSQERDQPQHF
v_call: TRBV4-1
clone_size: NA
d_call: NA
j_call: TRBJ1-5

cdr3_nt: TGTGCCAGCAGTTACTCGGTTACGAGCACCGGGGAGCTGTTTTTT
cdr3_aa: CASSYSVTSTGELFF
v_call: TRBV6-5
clone_size: few
d_call: NA
j_call: TRBJ2-2

cdr3_nt: TGCAGTGCTGCCCCCCCAGGGGGCTTTTCTGAAGCTTTCTTT
cdr3_aa: CSAAPPGGFSEAFF
v_call: TRBV20-1
clone_size: NA
d_call: TRBD1
j_call: TRBJ1-1

cdr3_nt: TGTGCCAGCAGCCAAGAATGGTCCGTCGACGAGCAGTACTTC
cdr3_aa: CASSQEWSVDEQYF
v_call: TRBV4-2
clone_size: many
d_call: NA
j_call: TRBJ2-7

cdr3_nt: TGCGCCAGCAGCCGGGGCTCAGCTGGAAACACCATATATTTT
cdr3_aa: CASSRGSAGNTIYF
v_call: TRBV4-1
clone_size: few
d_call: NA
j_call: TRBJ1-3

cdr3_nt: TGCGCCAGCAGCCAAGCCCGCCGGGCCCTCTATGGCTACACCTTC
cdr3_aa: CASSQARRALYGYTF
v_call: TRBV4-3
clone_size: few
d_call: NA
j_call: TRBJ1-2

cdr3_nt: TGTGCCAGCAGCTTCAGGATGAACACTGAAGCTTTCTTT
cdr3_aa: CASSFRMNTEAFF
v_call: TRBV6-6
clone_size: NA
d_call: NA
j_call: TRBJ1-1

cdr3_nt: TGTGCCAGCAGTTCGCGACAGGGTTGGTGGGGGGAATTACTAGCCAAAAACATTCAGTACTTC
cdr3_aa: CASSSRQGWWGELLAKNIQYF
v_call: TRBV27
clone_size: NA
d_call: NA
j_call: TRBJ2-4

cdr3_nt: TGTGCCACCAGTGACGTAGCGGGGGGTACAGATACGCAGTATTTT
cdr3_aa: CATSDVAGGTDTQYF
v_call: TRBV24-1
clone_size: NA
d_call: TRBD2
j_call: TRBJ2-3

cdr3_nt: TGTGCCAGCAGCTTCGCCACGCGGGCCGACACCTTC
cdr3_aa: CASSFATRADTF
v_call: TRBV5-6
clone_size: NA
d_call: NA
j_call: TRBJ1-2

cdr3_nt: TGTGCCTGGGCTCCCCGACGGGGGGAAGAGACCAAGTACTTC
cdr3_aa: CAWAPRRGEETKYF
v_call: TRBV30
clone_size: NA
d_call: TRBD2
j_call: TRBJ2-5

cdr3_nt: TGTGCCAGCAGCTCACTAGCGGGGGTCTCCTACGAGCAGTACTTC
cdr3_aa: CASSSLAGVSYEQYF
v_call: TRBV7-2
clone_size: NA
d_call: TRBD2
j_call: TRBJ2-7

cdr3_nt: TGTGCCAGCACCGCTGTCACAGATACGCAGTATTTT
cdr3_aa: CASTAVTDTQYF
v_call: TRBV7-2
clone_size: NA
d_call: NA
j_call: TRBJ2-3

cdr3_nt: TGCGCCAGCAGCTTGGCGCCCAGGACGGTTGAGCAGTACTTC
cdr3_aa: CASSLAPRTVEQYF
v_call: TRBV5-1
clone_size: many
d_call: NA
j_call: TRBJ2-7

cdr3_nt: TGTGCCAGTATTTTTGGGGGCGCGGGGAACACTGAAGCTTTCTTT
cdr3_aa: CASIFGGAGNTEAFF
v_call: TRBV19
clone_size: few
d_call: NA
j_call: TRBJ1-1

cdr3_nt: TGTGCCAGCAGTTGGGGCGGGGGGGCGAAAAATGAGCAGTTCTTC
cdr3_aa: CASSWGGGAKNEQFF
v_call: TRBV12-3/TRBV12-4
clone_size: many
d_call: TRBD2
j_call: TRBJ2-1

cdr3_nt: TGTGCCAGCTCACCACGCGAAAACAGGGGTAAAGAAAAACTGTTTTTT
cdr3_aa: CASSPRENRGKEKLFF
v_call: TRBV18
clone_size: few
d_call: TRBD1
j_call: TRBJ1-4

cdr3_nt: TGTGCCAGCAGCTTAGGGCGGGGGGCCCTCAATGAGCAGTTCTTC
cdr3_aa: CASSLGRGALNEQFF
v_call: TRBV11-3
clone_size: NA
d_call: TRBD2
j_call: TRBJ2-1

cdr3_nt: TGTGCCAGCAGCTTTCCAGGAAACTATGGCTACACCTTC
cdr3_aa: CASSFPGNYGYTF
v_call: TRBV7-9
clone_size: NA
d_call: NA
j_call: TRBJ1-2

cdr3_nt: TGCGCCAGCAGCTCGGGGACAGGGTTTGAGCAGTTCTTC
cdr3_aa: CASSSGTGFEQFF
v_call: TRBV5-1
clone_size: many
d_call: TRBD1
j_call: TRBJ2-1

cdr3_nt: TGTGCCAGCAGCTTAGAAACTAGCAACAATGAGCAGTTCTTC
cdr3_aa: CASSLETSNNEQFF
v_call: TRBV7-9
clone_size: many
d_call: NA
j_call: TRBJ2-1

cdr3_nt: TGTGCCAGCAGCTCAGGAGACTATGGCTACACCTTC
cdr3_aa: CASSSGDYGYTF
v_call: TRBV12-3/TRBV12-4
clone_size: many
d_call: NA
j_call: TRBJ1-2

cdr3_nt: TGTGCCAGCATCCGATTATTGGGGACAGGAAATGAAAAACTGTTTTTT
cdr3_aa: CASIRLLGTGNEKLFF
v_call: TRBV7-9
clone_size: NA
d_call: TRBD1
j_call: TRBJ1-4

cdr3_nt: TGTGCCAGCAGCCGGGCCGGTGAGCAGTTCTTC
cdr3_aa: CASSRAGEQFF
v_call: TRBV3-1
clone_size: NA
d_call: NA
j_call: TRBJ2-1

cdr3_nt: TGCGCCAGCAGCCAAGAGGCTAGCGGGGGTACCCGATGGGAGACCCAGTACTTC
cdr3_aa: CASSQEASGGTRWETQYF
v_call: TRBV4-1
clone_size: NA
d_call: TRBD2
j_call: TRBJ2-5

cdr3_nt: TGTGCCAGCAGCTCCCAAGGACAGCTGGGCACAGATACGCAGTATTTT
cdr3_aa: CASSSQGQLGTDTQYF
v_call: TRBV13
clone_size: many
d_call: NA
j_call: TRBJ2-3

cdr3_nt: TGTGCCAGCTCCCGAGACCAGCTCCAAGAGACCCAGTACTTC
cdr3_aa: CASSRDQLQETQYF
v_call: TRBV7-9
clone_size: few
d_call: NA
j_call: TRBJ2-5

cdr3_nt: TGCGCCAGCAGCGGCGGGAGCACTAGCACAGATACGCAGTATTTT
cdr3_aa: CASSGGSTSTDTQYF
v_call: TRBV5-1
clone_size: NA
d_call: TRBD2
j_call: TRBJ2-3

cdr3_nt: NA
cdr3_aa: CASSFRGRGTGELFF
v_call: TRBV7-9
clone_size: few
d_call: NA
j_call: TRBJ2-2

cdr3_nt: TGCGCCAGCAGCCAAGAGACCGGGGGAGGCTACACCTTC
cdr3_aa: CASSQETGGGYTF
v_call: TRBV4-3
clone_size: many
d_call: NA
j_call: TRBJ1-2

cdr3_nt: TGTGCCAGCACCCCGGGGGGGGGGACGGAAAACATTCAGTACTTC
cdr3_aa: CASTPGGGTENIQYF
v_call: TRBV2
clone_size: few
d_call: TRBD2
j_call: TRBJ2-4

cdr3_nt: TGTGCCAGCAGTCCGTGGACAGATGAGCAGTTCTTC
cdr3_aa: CASSPWTDEQFF
v_call: TRBV2
clone_size: NA
d_call: NA
j_call: TRBJ2-1

cdr3_nt: TGTGCCAGCAGCGTAGCTCAGGGGGCCGAAGCTTTCTTT
cdr3_aa: CASSVAQGAEAFF
v_call: TRBV9
clone_size: NA
d_call: TRBD1
j_call: TRBJ1-1

cdr3_nt: TGTGCCAGCAGTCCCGGACAGCGCAATCAGCCCCAGCATTTT
cdr3_aa: CASSPGQRNQPQHF
v_call: TRBV27
clone_size: few
d_call: NA
j_call: TRBJ1-5

cdr3_nt: TGTGCCAGCAGTTACTCGATCCTTCGGGACACGAATCAGCCCCAGCATTTT
cdr3_aa: CASSYSILRDTNQPQHF
v_call: TRBV6-2/TRBV6-3
clone_size: few
d_call: NA
j_call: TRBJ1-5